The sequence of this T cell receptor beta chain was determined in a study of cytomegalovirus exposure and HLA in healthy donors. Study information: Of roughly 400 genotyped donors, about 81% grouped in the Caucasian-associated ancestry cluster.

In the PCR, 60 Vbeta and 13 Jbeta primers were used. Sequencing was performed with immunoSEQ multiplex PCR; in TCRdb, only in-frame clones are kept and a portion is missing. The table records 200,000 to 300,000 clones, roughly 86% of them present only once. Sequences were obtained from PBMCs. This receptor was taken from a woman between 40 and 55 years old in good health and CMV-seropositive.

The CDR3 loop is CATNPGTGDSYEQYF. CDR3 DNA: TGTGCCACCAACCCCGGGACAGGAGATTCCTACGAGCAGTACTTC. This rearrangement joins TRBV10-3 to TRBJ2-7; 8 bases agree with TRBD1. CDR3 size: 15 residues. Losses at the gene ends were 10 bases for V and 1 base for J; bases not matched to a gene: 12. Germline V gives CDR1 ENHRY, CDR2 SYGVKD.